This T cell receptor beta chain is from a study of lymphopenia after photon versus proton radiotherapy. The study, taken as a whole, reports: Survival link was tested only in deceased patients; proton benefit remains a possibility. Relative stability marked proton patients; photon patients lost diversity and naive cells. After the lymphocyte nadir, photon-treated repertoires showed oligoclonal expansion, especially of CD8+ Temra cells. Post-nadir TCR diversity decline inversely tracked overall survival among those who died.

Germline V gene sequence: CDR1 SGHRS, CDR2 YFSETQ. Trimming took 3 bases from V and 8 from J; bases not matched to a gene: 6. The CDR3 loop spans 13 amino acids. Concerning this clone itself: Its matching antigen is unknown.

TCRdb keeps only in-frame clones here, not all; method: immunoSEQ multiplex PCR. This sample carries fewer than 65,000 clones, around 88% of them seen once, and the ten largest clones take roughly 2.1%. The chain joins TRBV5-1 to TRBJ1-1, with 8 bases aligning to TRBD1. The sequences come from peripheral blood, collected from a patient treated with photon-based radiotherapy. This sequence originates from a man aged 40-49 years with gastric cancer. The chain's CDR3 is CASSSGQGTEAFF. The DNA for the CDR3 is TGCGCCAGCAGCTCAGGACAGGGCACGGAAGCTTTCTTT.